This T cell receptor (beta chain) was recovered during a study of technical replicates of blood from a handful of donors. Here immunoSEQ multiplex PCR was the method, and the copy in TCRdb shows in-frame clones only, minus some. The table includes tens of thousands of clones, 95% to 98% detected once. CDR1 and CDR2 from the germline V gene are SNHLY and FYNNEI. V dropped 10 bases and J dropped 1; count of bases not matched to a gene: 1. The CDR3 is 12 amino acids. The chain links TRBV2 to TRBJ1-1; TRBD1 matches 9 bases. The origin of this receptor is a human donor in good health. Sequencing was carried out using T cells isolated from PBMCs. The CDR3 reads CAIQGANTEAFF. Written as DNA, the CDR3 is TGTGCCATACAGGGGGCGAACACTGAAGCTTTCTTT. The whole variable domain, remainder taken from reference TRBV2 and TRBJ1-1, is EPEVTQTPSHQVTQMGQEVILRCVPISNHLYFYWYRQILGQKVEFLVSFYNNEISEKSEIFDDQFSVERPDGSNFTLKIRSTKLEDSAMYFCAIQGANTEAFFGQGTRLTVV.